What follows describes a single T cell receptor (beta chain). What it recognizes is unknown. This record comes from a study of cytomegalovirus exposure and HLA in healthy donors. Study results and caveats: Later analysis identified a missense DCLRE1C variant that was linked to TCR beta V- and J-gene trimming.

The study ran its PCR with 60 Vbeta and 13 Jbeta primers. The protocol was immunoSEQ multiplex PCR, while the TCRdb copy is restricted to in-frame clones and leaves out a portion. The sample comprises about 140,000 clones, approximately 82% of which are singletons, and approximately 1.5% rests with the top ten. The germline V gene encodes CDR1 LGHNA and CDR2 YNFKEQ. Trimming left V 0 bases short and J 3 bases short, with 12 bases between. The CDR3 covers 16 residues. The clonotype was recovered from a young man in good health and CMV-seropositive. This chain joins TRBV4-2 and TRBJ1-5; no definite D call. Sequenced sample: PBMCs. In DNA, the CDR3 is TGTGCCAGCAGCCAAGATATATCACGGTCCAATCAGCCCCAGCATTTT. This encodes CASSQDISRSNQPQHF.